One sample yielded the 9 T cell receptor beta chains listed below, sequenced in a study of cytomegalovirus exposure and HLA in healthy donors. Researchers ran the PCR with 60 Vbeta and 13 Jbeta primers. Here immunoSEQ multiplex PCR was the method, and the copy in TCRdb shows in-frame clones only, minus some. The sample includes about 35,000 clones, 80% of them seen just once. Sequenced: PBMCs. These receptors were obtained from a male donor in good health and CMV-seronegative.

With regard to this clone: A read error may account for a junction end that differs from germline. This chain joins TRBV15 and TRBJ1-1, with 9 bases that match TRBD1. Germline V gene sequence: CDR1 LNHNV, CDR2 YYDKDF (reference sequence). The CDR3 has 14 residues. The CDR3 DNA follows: TGTGCCACCAGCAACAGGGGGCTGAACTCTGAAGCTTTCTTT. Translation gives CATSNRGLNSEAFF.

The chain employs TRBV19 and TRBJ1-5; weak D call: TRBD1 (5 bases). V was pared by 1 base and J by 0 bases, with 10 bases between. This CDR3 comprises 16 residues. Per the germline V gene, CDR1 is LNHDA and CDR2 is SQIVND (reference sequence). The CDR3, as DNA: TGTGCCAGTAGTATAGTGGGGGGGGATAGCAATCAGCCCCAGCATTTT. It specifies CASSIVGGDSNQPQHF.

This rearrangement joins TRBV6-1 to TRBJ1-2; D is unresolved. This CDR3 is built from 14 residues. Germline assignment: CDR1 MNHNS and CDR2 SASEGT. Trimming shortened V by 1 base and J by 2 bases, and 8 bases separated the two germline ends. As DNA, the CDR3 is TGTGCCAGCAGTGAAGAGGAAGCGAACTATGGCTACACCTTC. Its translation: CASSEEEANYGYTF.

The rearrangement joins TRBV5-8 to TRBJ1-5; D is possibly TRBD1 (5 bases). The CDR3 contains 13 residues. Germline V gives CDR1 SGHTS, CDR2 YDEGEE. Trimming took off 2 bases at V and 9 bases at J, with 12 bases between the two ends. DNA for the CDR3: TGTGCCAGCAGCTTCTCAGGGCTTCCGCCCCAGCATTTT. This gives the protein CASSFSGLPPQHF.

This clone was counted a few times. Here the CDR3 reads CASSIGPGQGPSSGETQYF. CDR3 DNA: TGTGCCAGTAGTATAGGGCCGGGACAGGGCCCATCCTCGGGAGAGACCCAGTACTTC. The V and J genes are TRBV19 and TRBJ2-5; the match to TRBD1 covers 9 bases. This CDR3 comprises 19 residues. The V segment lost 1 base and the J segment 4 bases; nucleotides outside the gene matches: 16. Germline values: CDR1 LNHDA, CDR2 SQIVND (reference sequence).

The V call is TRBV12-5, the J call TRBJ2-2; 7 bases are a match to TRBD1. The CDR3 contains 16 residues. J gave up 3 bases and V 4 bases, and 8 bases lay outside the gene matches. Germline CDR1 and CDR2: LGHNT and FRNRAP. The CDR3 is CASGSVTGSYTGELFF. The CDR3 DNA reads TGTGCTAGTGGTTCGGTGACAGGGAGTTACACCGGGGAGCTGTTTTTT.

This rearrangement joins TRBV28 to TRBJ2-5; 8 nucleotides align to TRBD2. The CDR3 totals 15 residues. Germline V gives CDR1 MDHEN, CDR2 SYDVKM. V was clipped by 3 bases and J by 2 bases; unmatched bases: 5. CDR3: CASSFLGTRQETQYF. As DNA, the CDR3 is TGTGCCAGCAGTTTCCTCGGGACTAGGCAAGAGACCCAGTACTTC.

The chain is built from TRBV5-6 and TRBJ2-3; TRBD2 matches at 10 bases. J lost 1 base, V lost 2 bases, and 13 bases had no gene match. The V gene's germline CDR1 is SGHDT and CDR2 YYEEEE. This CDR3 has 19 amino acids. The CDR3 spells CASSFLRTSGRGGTDTQYF. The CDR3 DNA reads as TGTGCCAGCAGCTTTCTGAGGACTAGCGGAAGGGGGGGCACAGATACGCAGTATTTT.

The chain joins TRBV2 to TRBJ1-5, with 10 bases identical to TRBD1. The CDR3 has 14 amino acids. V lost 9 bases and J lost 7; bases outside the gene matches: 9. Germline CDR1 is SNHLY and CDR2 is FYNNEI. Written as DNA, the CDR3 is TGTGCCAGTACCGGGACAGGGGCTAACCAGCCCCAGCATTTT. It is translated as CASTGTGANQPQHF.